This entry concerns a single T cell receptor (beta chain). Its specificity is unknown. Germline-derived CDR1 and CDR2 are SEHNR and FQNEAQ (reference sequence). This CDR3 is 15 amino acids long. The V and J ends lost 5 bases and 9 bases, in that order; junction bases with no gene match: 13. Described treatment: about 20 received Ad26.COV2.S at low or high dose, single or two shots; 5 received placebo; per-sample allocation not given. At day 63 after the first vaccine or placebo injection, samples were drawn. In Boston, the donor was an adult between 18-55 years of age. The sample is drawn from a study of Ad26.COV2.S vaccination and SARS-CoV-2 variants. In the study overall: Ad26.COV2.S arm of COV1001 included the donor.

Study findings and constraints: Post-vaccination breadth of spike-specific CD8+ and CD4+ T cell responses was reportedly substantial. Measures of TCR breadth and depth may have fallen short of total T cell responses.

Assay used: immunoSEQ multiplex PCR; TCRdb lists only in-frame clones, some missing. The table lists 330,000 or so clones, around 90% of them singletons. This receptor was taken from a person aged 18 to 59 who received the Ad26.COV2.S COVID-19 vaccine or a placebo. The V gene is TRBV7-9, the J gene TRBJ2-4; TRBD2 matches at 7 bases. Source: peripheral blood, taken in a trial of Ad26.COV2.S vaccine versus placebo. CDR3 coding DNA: TGTGCCAGCAGCCGAGGACTAGATGTTTTCGGCATTCAGTACTTC. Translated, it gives CASSRGLDVFGIQYF.